Each of the 11 T cell receptor beta chains below was sequenced from the same sample in a study of T cell repertoires in cytomegalovirus infection. Via MiXCR, TCRdb re-called the reads, giving one row per CDR3 protein. The repertoire includes approximately 310,000 distinct CDR3 sequences, more than 20% of them detected once, and approximately 12% sits in the top ten. These receptors have no known antigen. The sequencing used cultured PBMCs, collected from culture after CMV antigen stimulation. The origin of the receptors is a human donor in good health (CMV status not recorded). Some clones in this sample may be carry-over from other donors' samples.

The rearrangement joins TRBV27 to TRBJ1-1; TRBD1 is a possible D gene (6 bases). Germline CDR1 is MNHEY and CDR2 is SMNVEV (reference sequence). The CDR3 loop spans 14 amino acids. V was trimmed by 0 bases and J by 5 bases, leaving 10 bases between them. The CDR3 is CASSLSRGVTEAFF. The CDR3 nucleotides are TGTGCCAGCAGTTTATCCAGGGGAGTGACTGAAGCTTTCTTT.

There are a few counts of this clonotype. The chain carries TRBV7-2 and TRBJ1-2; D is undetermined. V was trimmed by 5 bases and J by 1 base, leaving 20 bases between them. Germline V gene sequence: CDR1 SGHTA, CDR2 FQGNSA. The CDR3 covers 17 residues. CDR3 coding DNA: TGTGCCAGCAGCAAATTTTCGTGGACGGATTTTAACTATGGCTACACCTTC. This codes for CASSKFSWTDFNYGYTF. Drawing the rest from reference TRBV7-2 and TRBJ1-2, the complete variable domain is GAGVSQSPSNKVTEKGKDVELRCDPISGHTALYWYRQSLGQGLEFLIYFQGNSAPDKSGLPSDRFSAERTGGSVSTLTIQRTQQEDSAVYLCASSKFSWTDFNYGYTFGSGTRLTVV.

Of note for this clonotype: One base away lies a much larger clone, so this may be a sequencing read error. The V gene is TRBV7-2, the J gene TRBJ2-7; TRBD2 matches at 14 bases. This CDR3 has 16 amino acids. Trimming removed 5 bases from V and 2 bases from J; junction bases left unmatched: 5. CDR1 SGHTA and CDR2 FQGNSA come from the germline V gene. The CDR3 DNA sequence: TGTGCCAGCAGCGCCGCGACTAGCGGGAGGGCCTACGAGCAGTACTTC. Its protein product is CASSAATSGRAYEQYF.

This clonotype was found many times. The V and J genes are TRBV7-2 and TRBJ2-3; D is possibly TRBD2 (5 bases). Germline CDR1 SGHTA, CDR2 FQGNSA. The V end lost 1 base, the J end lost 1 base, and 6 bases lay between the germline ends. The CDR3 sequence is 14 residues long. CDR3 amino acids: CASSLVGGTDTQYF. In DNA form, the CDR3 reads TGTGCCAGCAGCTTAGTCGGGGGCACAGATACGCAGTATTTT.

A note on this clonotype: This may come from a read error, since a much larger clone is one base off. The chain carries TRBV20-1 and TRBJ1-2, with 12 bases lining up with TRBD1. CDR1 is DFQATT and CDR2 is SNEGSKA in the germline V gene (reference sequence). Germline trimming cut 5 bases from V and 10 bases from J; bases unmatched to any gene: 11. The CDR3 contains 14 residues. The CDR3 is CSAENRDRGLDYTF. Here the CDR3 DNA reads TGCAGTGCTGAGAACCGGGACAGGGGGCTGGACTACACCTTC.

This clonotype came up many times. The chain is built from TRBV4-1 and TRBJ2-7, with 7 bases that match TRBD2. CDR3 size: 15 residues. Germline CDR1 reads MGHRA; CDR2 reads YSYEKL. Trimming removed 2 bases from V and 6 bases from J; junction bases left unmatched: 10. Written as DNA, the CDR3 is TGCGCCAGCAGCCAATCGAATGGACTAGTAGGCGAGCAGTACTTC. This gives the protein CASSQSNGLVGEQYF.

The chain uses TRBV7-3 and TRBJ1-5; no reliable D call. V lost 2 bases and J 4 bases, leaving 12 bases between the germline ends. From germline, CDR1 is SGHTA and CDR2 FQGTGA. This CDR3 spans 15 amino acids. The CDR3 spells CASSLSGIGNQPQHF. The CDR3 coding sequence is TGTGCCAGCAGCTTATCGGGAATAGGTAATCAGCCCCAGCATTTT.

This sequence joins TRBV7-9 and TRBJ1-1; 7 nucleotides agree with TRBD1. CDR3 length: 15 amino acids. V gave up 2 bases and J gave up 0 bases; unmatched junction bases: 3. In germline, CDR1 is SEHNR, CDR2 FQNEAQ (reference sequence). This chain's CDR3 is CASSLKDRLNTEAFF. The DNA for the CDR3 is TGTGCCAGCAGCTTAAAGGACAGGTTGAACACTGAAGCTTTCTTT. Drawing the rest from reference TRBV7-9 and TRBJ1-1, the complete variable domain is DTGVSQNPRHKITKRGQNVTFRCDPISEHNRLYWYRQTLGQGPEFLTYFQNEAQLEKSRLLSDRFSAERPKGSFSTLEIQRTEQGDSAMYLCASSLKDRLNTEAFFGQGTRLTVV.

The rearrangement joins TRBV29-1 to TRBJ2-7; D gene unclear. V was pared by 2 bases and J by 5 bases, with 7 bases between. Looked up from germline, CDR1 is SQVTM and CDR2 is ANQGSEA. The CDR3 is 11 residues long. This chain's CDR3 is CSVEWGNEQYF. The CDR3, as DNA: TGCAGCGTTGAATGGGGTAACGAGCAGTACTTC.

This rearrangement joins TRBV10-3 to TRBJ1-1, with a weak D call TRBD1 (6 bases). Trimming left V 6 bases short and J 1 base short, with 12 bases between. The CDR3 is made up of 14 amino acids. The germline gives CDR1 ENHRY, CDR2 SYGVKD. CDR3 in amino acids: CAISKSTGNTEAFF. CDR3 bases: TGTGCCATCAGCAAATCGACAGGGAACACTGAAGCTTTCTTT.

This clonotype was counted a single time. The chain employs TRBV7-8 and TRBJ2-1; 10 positions agree with TRBD2. Looked up from germline, CDR1 is SGHVS and CDR2 is FQNEAQ. This CDR3 has 12 residues. The DNA for the CDR3 is TGTGAGGGGCTAGCGGGAGTGAATGAGCAGTTCTTC. Its translation is CEGLAGVNEQFF.